The present TCR beta chain was sequenced within a study of blood T cell repertoires in COVID-19. The CDR3 loop spans 15 amino acids. The V end lost 6 bases, the J end lost 2 bases, and 17 bases lay between the germline ends. Looked up from germline, CDR1 is MNHEY and CDR2 is SVGAGI. The authors' processing: Nucleated cell counts were estimated from reference gene primer amplification. The data were produced by immunoSEQ multiplex PCR, yet TCRdb's version contains in-frame clones alone and is incomplete. That table furnishes V, J and clone size, whereas the DNA furnished D and trimming. The table includes tens of thousands of clones, about 90% detected once.

The source is a woman between 50 and 59 years old in a cohort sampled during active COVID-19. The sample consisted of peripheral blood. This chain uses TRBV6-5 with TRBJ2-7; D unclear. This CDR3 reads CASSLSWQATYEQYF. The CDR3 region has the DNA TGTGCCAGCAGCTTATCGTGGCAGGCAACCTACGAGCAGTACTTC.